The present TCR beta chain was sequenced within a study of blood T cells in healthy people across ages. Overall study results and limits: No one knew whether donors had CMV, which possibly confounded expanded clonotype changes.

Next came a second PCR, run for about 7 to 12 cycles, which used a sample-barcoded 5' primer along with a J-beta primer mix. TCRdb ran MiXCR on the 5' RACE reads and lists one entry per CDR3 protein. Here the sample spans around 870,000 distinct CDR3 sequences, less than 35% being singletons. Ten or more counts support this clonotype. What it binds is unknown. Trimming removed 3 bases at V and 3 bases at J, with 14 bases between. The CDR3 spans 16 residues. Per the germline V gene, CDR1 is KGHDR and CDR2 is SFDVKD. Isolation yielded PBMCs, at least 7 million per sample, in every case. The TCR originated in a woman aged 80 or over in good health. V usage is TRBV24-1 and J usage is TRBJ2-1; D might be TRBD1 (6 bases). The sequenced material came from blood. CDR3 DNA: TGTGCCACCAGTGATCCAGGGGCTCCGGACTACAATGAGCAGTTCTTC. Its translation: CATSDPGAPDYNEQFF.